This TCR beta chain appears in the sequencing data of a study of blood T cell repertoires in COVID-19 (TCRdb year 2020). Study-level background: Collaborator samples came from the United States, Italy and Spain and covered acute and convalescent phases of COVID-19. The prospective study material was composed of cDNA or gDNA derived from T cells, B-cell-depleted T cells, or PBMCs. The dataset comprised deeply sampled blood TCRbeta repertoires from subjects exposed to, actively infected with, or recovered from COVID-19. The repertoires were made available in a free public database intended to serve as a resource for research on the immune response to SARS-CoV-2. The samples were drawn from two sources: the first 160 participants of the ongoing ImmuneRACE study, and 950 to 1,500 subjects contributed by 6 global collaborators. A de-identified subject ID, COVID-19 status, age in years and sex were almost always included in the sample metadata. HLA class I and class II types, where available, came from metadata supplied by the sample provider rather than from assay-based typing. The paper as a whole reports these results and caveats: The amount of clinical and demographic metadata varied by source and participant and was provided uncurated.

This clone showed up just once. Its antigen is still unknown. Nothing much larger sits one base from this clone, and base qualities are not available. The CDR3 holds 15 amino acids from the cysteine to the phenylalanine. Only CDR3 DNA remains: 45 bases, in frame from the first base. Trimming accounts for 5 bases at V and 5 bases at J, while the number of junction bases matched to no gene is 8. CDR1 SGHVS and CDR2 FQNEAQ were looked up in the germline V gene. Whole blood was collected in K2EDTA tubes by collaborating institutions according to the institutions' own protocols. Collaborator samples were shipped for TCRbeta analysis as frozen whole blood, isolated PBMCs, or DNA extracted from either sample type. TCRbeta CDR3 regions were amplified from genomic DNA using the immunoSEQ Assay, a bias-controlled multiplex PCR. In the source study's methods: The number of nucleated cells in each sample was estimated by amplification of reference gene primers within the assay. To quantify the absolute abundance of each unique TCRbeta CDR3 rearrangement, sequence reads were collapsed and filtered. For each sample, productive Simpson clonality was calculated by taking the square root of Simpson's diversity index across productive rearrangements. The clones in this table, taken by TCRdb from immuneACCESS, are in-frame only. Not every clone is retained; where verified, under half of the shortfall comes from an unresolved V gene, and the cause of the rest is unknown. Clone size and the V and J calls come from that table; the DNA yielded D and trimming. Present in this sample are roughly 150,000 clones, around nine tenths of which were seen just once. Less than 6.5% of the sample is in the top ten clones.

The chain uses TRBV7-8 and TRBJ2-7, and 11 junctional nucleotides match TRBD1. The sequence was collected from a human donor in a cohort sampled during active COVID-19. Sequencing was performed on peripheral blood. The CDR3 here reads CASSGHGTGGDEQYF. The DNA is TGTGCCAGCAGCGGACACGGGACAGGGGGGGACGAGCAGTACTTC.